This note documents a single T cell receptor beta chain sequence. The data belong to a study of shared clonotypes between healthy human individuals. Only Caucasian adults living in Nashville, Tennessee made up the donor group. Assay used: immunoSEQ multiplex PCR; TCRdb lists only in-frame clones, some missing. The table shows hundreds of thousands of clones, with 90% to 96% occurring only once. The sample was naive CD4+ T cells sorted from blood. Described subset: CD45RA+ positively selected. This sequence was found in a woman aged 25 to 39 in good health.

This CDR3 reads CASSYGKLNTEAFF. As DNA, the CDR3 is TGTGCCAGCAGTTACGGTAAGCTGAACACTGAAGCTTTCTTT. The V and J genes are TRBV6-6 and TRBJ1-1; unclear D gene. Germline V CDR1 and CDR2: MNHNY, SVGAGI (reference sequence). With 2 bases removed from V and 0 bases from J, the gap between germline ends came to 7 bases. This CDR3 contains 14 residues.